The 17 T cell receptor beta chains given below trace back to one sample, sequenced in a study of blood T cell repertoires in COVID-19. Repertoires were generated with immunoSEQ multiplex PCR, while TCRdb's copy carries only in-frame clones and drops some. This sample carries approximately 65,000 clones, around 90% of them seen once, and the ten largest clones take less than 5.5%. Sample: peripheral blood. These receptors were taken from a human donor in a cohort sampled during active COVID-19.

This clone was picked up one time. The J gene is TRBJ2-6, the V gene TRBV2; D unresolved. Trimming cost V 4 bases and J 1 base, with 5 bases left between them. This CDR3 is 14 amino acids long. The germline V gene has CDR1 SNHLY and CDR2 FYNNEI. The CDR3 DNA reads as TGTGCCAGCAGTGCCGTATCTGGGGCCAACGTCCTGACTTTC. As protein: CASSAVSGANVLTF.

CDR3 protein: CASRFSGGGRGANVLTF. DNA for the CDR3: TGTGCCAGCAGATTTAGCGGGGGCGGACGTGGGGCCAACGTCCTGACTTTC. The chain combines TRBV7-2 with TRBJ2-6, with TRBD2 matching over 9 bases. Germline CDR1 SGHTA, CDR2 FQGNSA. V gave up 6 bases and J gave up 3 bases; unmatched junction bases: 9. The CDR3 is 17 amino acids.

This clone was recorded once. J is TRBJ1-1 and V is TRBV5-1, with 7 nucleotides matching TRBD1. Germline CDR1 reads SGHRS; CDR2 reads YFSETQ. Trimming removed 3 bases from V and 3 bases from J; junction bases left unmatched: 5. CDR3 length equals 14 residues. CDR3 DNA sequence: TGCGCCAGCAGCTCTACAGGGGTCTACACTGAAGCTTTCTTT. Its translation: CASSSTGVYTEAFF.

This sequence joins TRBV29-1 and TRBJ2-3; 8 bases line up with TRBD1. The CDR3 runs 15 residues. V lost 4 bases and J lost 4; bases outside the gene matches: 10. Germline loops: CDR1 SQVTM, CDR2 ANQGSEA. In DNA form, the CDR3 reads TGCAGCGTTGCGGTGGGCAGGGGGCGCGCAGATACGCAGTATTTT. Translated: CSVAVGRGRADTQYF.

The V and J genes are TRBV7-8 and TRBJ1-5, with 9 nucleotides matching TRBD1. Looked up from germline, CDR1 is SGHVS and CDR2 is FQNEAQ. J lost 1 base, V lost 0 bases, and 1 base had no gene match. The CDR3 consists of 16 residues. Here the CDR3 reads CASSLAGQGSNQPQHF. CDR3 nucleotide sequence: TGTGCCAGCAGCTTAGCCGGACAGGGGAGCAATCAGCCCCAGCATTTT.

The chain has TRBV7-6 and TRBJ2-1, with TRBD1 identical over 7 bases. This CDR3 region has 15 residues. Germline CDR1 is SGHVS and CDR2 is FNYEAQ. With V trimmed by 0 bases and J by 1 base, 0 bases remained unmatched. The CDR3 spells CASSLATGSYNEQFF. The CDR3 DNA follows: TGTGCCAGCAGCTTAGCGACAGGGTCCTACAATGAGCAGTTCTTC. Full variable domain (remainder filled in from reference TRBV7-6 and TRBJ2-1): GAGVSQSPRYKVTKRGQDVALRCDPISGHVSLYWYRQALGQGPEFLTYFNYEAQQDKSGLPNDRFSAERPEGSISTLTIQRTEQRDSAMYRCASSLATGSYNEQFFGPGTRLTVL.

Only a few counts were recorded for this clone. This chain connects TRBV19 to TRBJ2-1, with 8 bases matching TRBD1. The CDR3 sequence is 16 residues long. J was trimmed by 9 bases and V by 3 bases; bases with no gene match: 13. Per the germline V gene, CDR1 is LNHDA and CDR2 is SQIVND (reference sequence). The CDR3 protein is CASSMSETGEGSEQFF. The CDR3 DNA is TGTGCCAGTAGTATGTCGGAGACAGGGGAAGGAAGTGAGCAGTTCTTC.

Only one count was recorded for this clone. This chain links TRBV12-3 or TRBV12-4 with TRBJ1-1; D uncertain. The CDR3 loop spans 13 amino acids. Trimming cost V 6 bases and J 2 bases, with 10 bases left between them. The CDR3 loop reads CASRRNSNTEAFF. The CDR3 bases are TGTGCCAGCAGGAGAAACAGTAACACTGAAGCTTTCTTT.

The chain joins TRBV2 to TRBJ1-5; a weak D match, TRBD1 (5 bases). The germline V gene has CDR1 SNHLY and CDR2 FYNNEI. The CDR3 loop spans 13 amino acids. V was trimmed by 4 bases and J by 6 bases, leaving 10 bases between them. CDR3 nucleotide sequence: TGTGCCAGCAGTGGGGCAGGGCGTCAGCCCCAGCATTTT. This sequence encodes CASSGAGRQPQHF.

V and J are TRBV19 and TRBJ2-7; perhaps TRBD1 as D (6 bases). The CDR3 spans 14 residues. Germline V lookup: CDR1 LNHDA, CDR2 SQIVND (reference sequence). Trimming took off 1 base at V and 3 bases at J, with 10 bases between the two ends. The CDR3 DNA reads as TGTGCCAGTAGTATAGGACCAGGGGACTACGAGCAGTACTTC. Translating it yields CASSIGPGDYEQYF.

This rearrangement joins TRBV5-6 to TRBJ2-2; the match to TRBD2 covers 10 bases. With 4 bases clipped from V and 5 bases from J, the junction kept 8 bases outside the gene matches. The CDR3 has 16 amino acids. CDR1 is SGHDT, CDR2 YYEEEE, per germline. CDR3 sequence (DNA): TGTGCCAGCAGCGCGGGACTAGCGAGAGCGACCGGGGAGCTGTTTTTT. Amino acids: CASSAGLARATGELFF.

The chain is built from TRBV28 and TRBJ2-7, with 9 bases identical to TRBD1. CDR1 is MDHEN and CDR2 is SYDVKM in the germline V gene. J was trimmed by 2 bases and V by 4 bases; bases with no gene match: 6. The CDR3 is 15 residues long. The CDR3 sequence is CASSSRTGAAYEQYF. In nucleotides, the CDR3 is TGTGCCAGCAGTTCCCGGACAGGGGCGGCCTACGAGCAGTACTTC.

This clone has only one observation. The V gene is TRBV6-9, the J gene TRBJ2-1; possible D gene TRBD2, 7 bases. Per the germline V gene, CDR1 is MNHGY and CDR2 is SVAAGI. V was pared by 0 bases and J by 4 bases, with 13 bases between. This CDR3 has 16 residues. Written as DNA, the CDR3 is TGTGCCAGCAGTTATTCGGAAGCGGGACAATACAATGAGCAGTTCTTC. It translates to CASSYSEAGQYNEQFF.

This clone was counted once. The rearrangement uses TRBV28 and TRBJ1-4; no firm D call. The CDR3 consists of 14 residues. The germline V and J ends were trimmed by 6 bases and 3 bases, with 11 bases remaining between them. Germline loops: CDR1 MDHEN, CDR2 SYDVKM. This CDR3 reads CASSTGTANEKLFF. CDR3 in DNA: TGTGCCAGCAGCACTGGTACGGCTAATGAAAAACTGTTTTTT.

J is TRBJ2-1 and V is TRBV3-1 (or the pseudogene TRBV3-2); 16 bases match TRBD2. The ends lost 0 bases at V and 8 bases at J; junction bases unmatched: 10. The CDR3 consists of 19 residues. Germline lookup yields CDR1 LGHDT and CDR2 YNNKEL (reference sequence). CDR3 nucleotide sequence: TGTGCCAGCAGCCAAGATCCCGGGACTAGCGGGAGGGCCTTGGATGAGCAGTTCTTC. Its translation: CASSQDPGTSGRALDEQFF.

This chain connects TRBV5-1 to TRBJ2-1; TRBD2 agrees at 12 bases. Unmatched junction bases numbered 8, after V lost 0 bases and J lost 4 bases. This CDR3 is 18 amino acids long. Germline values: CDR1 SGHRS, CDR2 YFSETQ. CDR3 in DNA: TGCGCCAGCAGCTTGGCTGATGGACTAGCGGGGCGTTACAATGAGCAGTTCTTC. Its protein is CASSLADGLAGRYNEQFF.

The chain employs TRBV20-1 and TRBJ2-7, with D maybe TRBD1 (6 bases). The CDR3 totals 13 residues. V was shortened by 3 bases and J by 0 bases, with 9 bases between the two germline ends. Germline V gene data show CDR1 as DFQATT and CDR2 as SNEGSKA (reference sequence). CDR3: CSASRGNSYEQYF. In nucleotides, the CDR3 is TGCAGTGCTAGTAGGGGGAACTCCTACGAGCAGTACTTC.